Included here is one T cell receptor beta chain sequence, with context. These data come from a study of shared clonotypes between healthy human individuals. The germline V and J ends were trimmed by 2 bases and 2 bases, with 10 bases remaining between them. Per germline, CDR1 MNHEY and CDR2 SVGAGI. The length of the CDR3 is 15 residues. TCRdb keeps only in-frame clones here, not all; method: immunoSEQ multiplex PCR. This sample yields about 770,000 clones, of which 72% are seen a single time; approximately 1.8% belongs to the top ten. What was sequenced was memory CD4+ T cells sorted from blood. The subset is: CD45RA-negative fraction. The sequence derives from a woman aged 30 to 39 in good health. This chain links TRBV6-5 with TRBJ2-1, with D possibly TRBD1 on 6 matching bases. The chain's CDR3 is CASSYARDTYNEQFF. CDR3 sequence (DNA): TGTGCCAGCAGTTACGCTCGGGACACCTACAATGAGCAGTTCTTC.